The clone carrying this TCR beta chain has at least ten counts. Its target is unknown. This sample is part of a study of naive and memory T cell subsets. Four subsets defined by CD45RA and CD27 were sorted after CD3, CD4, CD8 and live/dead staining. Broader study findings: RNA-based TCR counts may shift with T cell activation and differentiation. Diversity fell and Gini index rose from naive through CM, EM, EMRA.

Germline values: CDR1 LGHDT, CDR2 YNNKEL (reference sequence). V was pared by 2 bases and J by 6 bases, with 7 bases of the junction left unmatched. The CDR3 spans 15 residues. Two oligonucleotides, mixed equimolar, formed the beta constant-region primer covering TRBC1 and TRBC2. A 12-nucleotide UMI and the SP2 primer were added to the cDNA 3' end by oligonucleotide ligation. TCRdb passed the UMI-ligation and nested PCR reads through MiXCR, listing each CDR3 protein once. Of roughly 98,000 distinct CDR3 sequences listed, over 7% are singletons. The TCR comes from a human donor in good health. Sequenced sample: central memory CD4+ T cells from blood. V and J are TRBV3-1 and TRBJ1-1; TRBD1 matches 9 bases. DNA of the CDR3: TGTGCCAGCAGCCAACATGGGACAGGGAAGGCTGAAGCTTTCTTT. Protein product: CASSQHGTGKAEAFF.